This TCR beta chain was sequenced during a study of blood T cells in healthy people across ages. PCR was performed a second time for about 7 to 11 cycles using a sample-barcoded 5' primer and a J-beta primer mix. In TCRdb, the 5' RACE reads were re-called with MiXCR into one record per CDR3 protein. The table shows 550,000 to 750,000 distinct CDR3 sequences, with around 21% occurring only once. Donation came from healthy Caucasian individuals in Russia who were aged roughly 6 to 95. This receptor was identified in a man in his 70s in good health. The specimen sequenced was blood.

The DNA for the CDR3 is TGCAGTGCGCAGCTAGCGGGGACTACAGATACGCAGTATTTT. It specifies CSAQLAGTTDTQYF. The rearrangement links TRBV20-1 to TRBJ2-3; TRBD2 agrees at 9 bases. CDR1 and CDR2 from the germline V gene are DFQATT and SNEGSKA (reference sequence). Trimming removed 6 bases from V and 3 bases from J; junction bases left unmatched: 7. The CDR3 has 14 amino acids.